The 14 T cell receptor beta chains below all came from one sample that was sequenced in a study of post-analysis software for immune sequencing data. Libraries were made from TCR beta cDNA, and they carried unique molecular identifiers. In TCRdb, the PCR reads were re-called with MiXCR into one record per CDR3 protein. The table lists under 200,000 distinct CDR3 sequences, roughly 34% of them singletons. Source: blood, taken after autologous hematopoietic stem cell transplantation. All receptors derive from a girl between 10 and 17 years old with multiple sclerosis.

The chain couples TRBV10-3 to TRBJ1-1, with 8 bases identical to TRBD1. Trimming at V came to 3 bases and at J to 0 bases, leaving 9 bases not matched to a gene. CDR3 length: 17 amino acids. The germline V gene encodes CDR1 ENHRY and CDR2 SYGVKD. DNA of the CDR3: TGTGCCATCAGTGAAGTCCTGGACAGGGCTATGAACACTGAAGCTTTCTTT. It specifies CAISEVLDRAMNTEAFF.

The table lists this clonotype with a few counts. The CDR3 DNA is TGTGCCAGCAGCGTAGAGGGGACAGGGATCTACGAGCAGTACTTC. Its translation: CASSVEGTGIYEQYF. The chain links TRBV9 to TRBJ2-7; 9 bases line up with TRBD1. The germline V gene has CDR1 SGDLS and CDR2 YYNGEE. With V trimmed by 0 bases and J by 3 bases, 4 bases remained unmatched. This CDR3 is built from 15 residues.

V is TRBV5-1 and J is TRBJ2-5, with 10 bases lining up with TRBD2. Germline V gene data show CDR1 as SGHRS and CDR2 as YFSETQ. V lost 4 bases to trimming and J lost 1 base; unmatched junction nucleotides: 7. CDR3 length: 16 residues. This chain's CDR3 is CASSNPGLAPQETQYF. The CDR3 coding sequence is TGCGCCAGCAGCAACCCGGGACTAGCGCCCCAAGAGACCCAGTACTTC. Full variable domain (rest looked up from reference TRBV5-1 and TRBJ2-5): KAGVTQTPRYLIKTRGQQVTLSCSPISGHRSVSWYQQTPGQGLQFLFEYFSETQRNKGNFPGRFSGRQFSNSRSEMNVSTLELGDSALYLCASSNPGLAPQETQYFGPGTRLLVL.

The rearrangement uses TRBV27 and TRBJ1-2; 7 bases are shared with TRBD1. CDR1 MNHEY and CDR2 SMNVEV come from the germline V gene (reference sequence). This CDR3 spans 14 amino acids. The J segment lost 5 bases and the V segment lost 3 bases, leaving 6 bases of the junction unmatched. CDR3 in amino acids: CASSFRDSTYGYTF. As DNA, the CDR3 is TGTGCCAGCAGTTTCCGGGACAGCACGTATGGCTACACCTTC.

There are a few counts of this clonotype. The chain links TRBV7-9 to TRBJ1-2; 7 bases line up with TRBD1. The CDR3 is made up of 14 amino acids. V lost 1 base, J lost 4 bases, and 3 bases stayed unmatched. Germline CDR1 and CDR2: SEHNR and FQNEAQ (reference sequence). CDR3 region: CASSLGTGTYGYTF. The CDR3 DNA reads TGTGCCAGCAGCTTAGGGACAGGTACCTATGGCTACACCTTC.

The chain employs TRBV9 and TRBJ2-7; D might be TRBD1 or TRBD2, each matching 7 bases. The CDR3 sequence is 16 residues long. Trimming stripped 5 bases from V and 2 bases from J, with 20 bases between. Germline V lookup: CDR1 SGDLS, CDR2 YYNGEE. CDR3 amino acids: CASSYSLGGGPYEQYF. The CDR3 DNA is TGTGCCAGCAGTTACTCTTTGGGAGGGGGCCCCTACGAGCAGTACTTC. Full variable domain (outside the CDR3, taken from reference TRBV9 and TRBJ2-7): DSGVTQTPKHLITATGQRVTLRCSPRSGDLSVYWYQQSLDQGLQFLIQYYNGEERAKGNILERFSAQQFPDLHSELNLSSLELGDSALYFCASSYSLGGGPYEQYFGPGTRLTVT.

The sample holds a few counts of this clonotype. The gene calls are TRBV12-5 and TRBJ2-6; TRBD2 matches 11 bases. The germline V gene has CDR1 LGHNT and CDR2 FRNRAP. The ends lost 7 bases at V and 0 bases at J; junction bases unmatched: 8. This CDR3 region has 18 residues. CDR3 region: CASAPLAGGTSGANVLTF. The CDR3 DNA reads TGTGCTAGTGCCCCCCTAGCGGGAGGTACCTCTGGGGCCAACGTCCTGACTTTC.

This clonotype has just a few counts. Relative to the germline gene, one junction end is altered; a read error may explain this. The J gene is TRBJ1-1, the V gene TRBV5-1, with TRBD1 matching over 9 bases. The CDR3 loop spans 14 amino acids. Germline CDR1 SGHRS, CDR2 YFSETQ. This chain's CDR3 is CASSLNRGPVEAFF. The DNA for the CDR3 is TGTGCCAGCAGCTTGAACAGGGGGCCGGTAGAAGCTTTCTTT.

In its sample, this clonotype was seen a few times. V is TRBV6-2 or TRBV6-3 and J is TRBJ1-5, with TRBD1 identical over 9 bases. CDR3 length: 17 amino acids. With 2 bases clipped from V and 1 base from J, the junction kept 6 bases outside the gene matches. CDR1 is MNHEY, CDR2 SVGEGT, per germline. CDR3 region: CASSYRTGEWSNQPQHF. The DNA for the CDR3 is TGTGCCAGCAGTTACAGGACAGGGGAATGGAGCAATCAGCCCCAGCATTTT.

Ten or more counts support this clonotype. V usage is TRBV7-8 and J usage is TRBJ2-1; 7 bases match TRBD1. This CDR3 comprises 13 residues. The V gene's germline CDR1 is SGHVS and CDR2 FQNEAQ. The V gene end was trimmed by 4 bases and the J gene end by 5 bases; junction bases not matched to a gene: 2. CDR3 DNA: TGTGCCAGCAGCTCGGGACAGCACAATGAGCAGTTCTTC. Translation gives CASSSGQHNEQFF.

In its sample, this clonotype was seen many times. The V call is TRBV5-1, the J call TRBJ1-2, with 8 bases aligning to TRBD1. V was clipped by 0 bases and J by 9 bases; unmatched bases: 4. The CDR3 is 13 amino acids. Per germline, CDR1 SGHRS and CDR2 YFSETQ. CDR3 bases: TGCGCCAGCAGCTTGGGACAGGGGCAAAGCTACACCTTC. This sequence encodes CASSLGQGQSYTF.

This clonotype has just a few counts. The chain joins TRBV7-9 to TRBJ2-7; a possible D gene is TRBD1 (5 bases). CDR3 length: 16 amino acids. The V gene's germline CDR1 is SEHNR and CDR2 FQNEAQ (reference sequence). Trimming left V 5 bases short and J 6 bases short, with 23 bases between. CDR3 sequence: CASSPMGPVSLLEQYF. CDR3 coding DNA: TGTGCCAGCAGCCCCATGGGGCCAGTTTCCCTCCTCGAGCAGTACTTC.

The rearrangement links TRBV20-1 to TRBJ2-5; 9 positions match TRBD1. The CDR3 runs 15 residues. J was trimmed by 5 bases and V by 6 bases; bases with no gene match: 13. The germline V gene encodes CDR1 DFQATT and CDR2 SNEGSKA (reference sequence). CDR3 amino acids: CSAADGTGFGETQYF. DNA for the CDR3: TGCAGTGCCGCTGACGGGACAGGGTTTGGGGAGACCCAGTACTTC.

V and J are TRBV5-1 and TRBJ2-7, with D possibly called TRBD1 or TRBD2 (5 bases each). In germline, CDR1 is SGHRS, CDR2 YFSETQ. This CDR3 has 17 amino acids. With 2 bases removed from V and 0 bases from J, the gap between germline ends came to 18 bases. CDR3 protein: CASSFSSGAGTSYEQYF. The CDR3 nucleotides are TGCGCCAGCAGCTTTTCGTCCGGGGCAGGAACCTCCTACGAGCAGTACTTC.